The 14 T cell receptor beta chains below all came from one sample that was sequenced in a study of T cells in Graves' hyperthyroidism and ophthalmopathy. Amplification of TCR beta CDR3 regions was performed using RNA transcripts as template. Researchers ran a first-round RT-PCR on the TCR CDR3 using the HTBI primer set. TCRdb processed the multiplex PCR reads anew with MiXCR; each CDR3 protein has one entry. The sample includes 340,000 or so distinct CDR3 sequences, 20% to 25% seen only once; the top ten take 50% to 65%. Sequencing was carried out using blood. The receptor set was obtained from a woman aged 45 to 65 with Graves' hyperthyroidism.

The table lists this clonotype with a few counts. J is TRBJ1-4 and V is TRBV12-3 or TRBV12-4, with a tentative D call TRBD1 (5 bases). V lost 3 bases and J lost 10, with 15 bases in between. CDR3 length equals 14 residues. CDR3 DNA: TGTGCCAGCAGTTTGGTGGGGGATGTAGGAAAACTGTTTTTT. It codes for CASSLVGDVGKLFF.

The chain has TRBV2 and TRBJ2-3, with 8 bases matching TRBD1. CDR1 and CDR2 from the germline V gene are SNHLY and FYNNEI. V dropped 6 bases and J dropped 0; count of bases not matched to a gene: 5. This CDR3 comprises 15 residues. CDR3 loop: CASRTGGTSTDTQYF. CDR3 bases: TGTGCCAGCAGAACAGGGGGTACTAGCACAGATACGCAGTATTTT. Full variable domain (missing parts from reference TRBV2 and TRBJ2-3): EPEVTQTPSHQVTQMGQEVILRCVPISNHLYFYWYRQILGQKVEFLVSFYNNEISEKSEIFDDQFSVERPDGSNFTLKIRSTKLEDSAMYFCASRTGGTSTDTQYFGPGTRLTVL.

The chain is built from TRBV7-2 and TRBJ2-1; D might be TRBD1 (6 bases). Trimming stripped 6 bases from V and 14 bases from J, with 17 bases between. This CDR3 has 12 amino acids. Germline V gene data show CDR1 as SGHTA and CDR2 as FQGNSA. CDR3 loop: CASSHSRDMEFF. CDR3 nucleotide sequence: TGTGCCAGCAGTCATAGCAGGGACATGGAGTTCTTC.

The V gene is TRBV6-2 or TRBV6-3, the J gene TRBJ1-2; perhaps TRBD1 as D (5 bases). V dropped 6 bases and J dropped 4 bases, with 15 bases sitting between them. Germline V CDR1 and CDR2: MNHEY, SVGEGT. CDR3 length: 14 amino acids. CDR3 nucleotide sequence: TGTGCCAGCAGGGACCCGGGGGGAGGCTATGGCTACACCTTC. Its translation: CASRDPGGGYGYTF.

This chain links TRBV28 with TRBJ2-7, with D perhaps TRBD2 (6 bases). Trimming took off 5 bases at V and 2 bases at J, with 10 bases between the two ends. The germline V gene encodes CDR1 MDHEN and CDR2 SYDVKM. The CDR3 is 13 amino acids. In nucleotides, the CDR3 is TGTGCCAGCAGTGCGGGACTCGCCTACGAGCAGTACTTC. Translated, it gives CASSAGLAYEQYF.

This clonotype showed up just a few times. This rearrangement joins TRBV29-1 to TRBJ2-3, with 12 bases identical to TRBD1. V dropped 4 bases and J dropped 4; count of bases not matched to a gene: 3. CDR1 SQVTM and CDR2 ANQGSEA come from the germline V gene. This CDR3 has 14 amino acids. The CDR3 DNA is TGCAGCGTTGTGGGACAGGGGGCCGCAGATACGCAGTATTTT. Translating it yields CSVVGQGAADTQYF.

This clonotype showed up just once. V and J are TRBV4-1 and TRBJ2-5; 13 positions match TRBD2. The J segment lost 1 base and the V segment lost 1 base, leaving 3 bases of the junction unmatched. The CDR3 loop spans 17 amino acids. The germline gives CDR1 MGHRA, CDR2 YSYEKL. The DNA for the CDR3 is TGCGCCAGCAGCCAAGTACTAGCGGGAGGGACCCAAGAGACCCAGTACTTC. Its protein product is CASSQVLAGGTQETQYF.

The J gene is TRBJ2-7, the V gene TRBV28; D is unclear. V lost 4 bases, J lost 4 bases, and 11 bases lay in between. Germline V CDR1 and CDR2: MDHEN, SYDVKM. This CDR3 is built from 13 residues. The DNA for the CDR3 is TGTGCCAGCAGTTATTCCGGGCTGTACGAGCAGTACTTC. It yields the protein CASSYSGLYEQYF.

In its sample, this clonotype was seen many times. The chain joins TRBV11-2 to TRBJ1-5, with D perhaps TRBD1 (5 bases). Per the germline V gene, CDR1 is SGHAT and CDR2 is FQNNGV. V was cut by 0 bases and J by 5 bases, with 11 bases left in between. The CDR3 loop spans 15 amino acids. The CDR3 loop reads CASSLEGEVDQPQHF. The CDR3 bases are TGTGCCAGCAGCTTAGAGGGGGAGGTCGATCAGCCCCAGCATTTT. Complete variable domain (other parts from reference TRBV11-2 and TRBJ1-5): EAGVAQSPRYKIIEKRQSVAFWCNPISGHATLYWYQQILGQGPKLLIQFQNNGVVDDSQLPKDRFSAERLKGVDSTLKIQPAKLEDSAVYLCASSLEGEVDQPQHFGDGTRLSIL.

The rearrangement uses TRBV9 and TRBJ2-7; 10 nucleotides match TRBD2. Germline CDR1 reads SGDLS; CDR2 reads YYNGEE. This CDR3 is built from 16 residues. V gave up 0 bases and J gave up 5 bases; unmatched junction bases: 8. The CDR3 DNA is TGTGCCAGCAGCGTAGACCCAGCGGGGGGGCTAGACGAGCAGTACTTC. Its translation: CASSVDPAGGLDEQYF.

The chain employs TRBV5-1 and TRBJ2-5; 7 positions match TRBD1. Trimming at V came to 0 bases and at J to 5 bases, leaving 4 bases not matched to a gene. CDR3 length: 14 amino acids. Per the germline V gene, CDR1 is SGHRS and CDR2 is YFSETQ. As DNA, the CDR3 is TGCGCCAGCAGCTTGGAGGGGGCGGGTGAGACCCAGTACTTC. Amino acids: CASSLEGAGETQYF.

The table lists this clonotype with a few counts. One end of the junction does not line up with germline, which may come from a read error. The V gene is TRBV29-1, the J gene TRBJ1-1; D perhaps matches TRBD1 (5 bases). The CDR3 consists of 14 residues. Germline V gives CDR1 SQVTM, CDR2 ANQGSEA. The CDR3 nucleotides are TGCAGCGCGATGGAGCACAGGTTGAACACTGAAGCTTCCTTT. It is translated as CSAMEHRLNTEASF. Variable domain in full (rest from reference TRBV29-1 and TRBJ1-1): SAVISQKPSRDICQRGTSLTIQCQVDSQVTMMFWYRQQPGQSLTLIATANQGSEATYESGFVIDKFPISRPNLTFSTLTVSNMSPEDSSIYLCSAMEHRLNTEASFGQGTRLTVV.

This clonotype occurred many times. The chain employs TRBV7-6 and TRBJ2-2; D assignment may be TRBD1 or TRBD2 (5 bases each). Germline V lookup: CDR1 SGHVS, CDR2 FNYEAQ. V gave up 6 bases and J gave up 5 bases, with 7 bases separating them. The CDR3 sequence is 12 residues long. This CDR3 is CASRWGTGELFF. For the CDR3, the DNA is TGTGCCAGCAGGTGGGGGACCGGGGAGCTGTTTTTT.

The chain is built from TRBV19 and TRBJ2-7, with TRBD1 identical over 8 bases. Germline V gene data show CDR1 as LNHDA and CDR2 as SQIVND (reference sequence). The J segment lost 2 bases and the V segment lost 9 bases, leaving 9 bases of the junction unmatched. The CDR3 is 14 amino acids. CDR3 loop: CASTFARGPYEQYF. The CDR3 DNA is TGTGCCAGCACCTTCGCCAGGGGGCCCTACGAGCAGTACTTC.